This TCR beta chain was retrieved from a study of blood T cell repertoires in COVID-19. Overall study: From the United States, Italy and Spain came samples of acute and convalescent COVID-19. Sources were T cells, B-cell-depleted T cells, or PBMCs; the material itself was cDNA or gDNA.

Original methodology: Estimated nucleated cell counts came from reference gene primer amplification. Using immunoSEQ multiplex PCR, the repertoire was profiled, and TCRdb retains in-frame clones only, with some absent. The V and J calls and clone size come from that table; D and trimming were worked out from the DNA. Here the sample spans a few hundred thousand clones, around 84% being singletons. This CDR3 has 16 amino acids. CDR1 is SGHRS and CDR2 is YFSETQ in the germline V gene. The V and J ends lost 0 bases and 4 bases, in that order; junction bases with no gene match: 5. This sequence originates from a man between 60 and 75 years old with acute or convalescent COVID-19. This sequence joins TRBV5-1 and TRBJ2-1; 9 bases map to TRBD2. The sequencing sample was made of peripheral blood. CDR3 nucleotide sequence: TGCGCCAGCAGCTTGGATCCTAGCGGGGTTTACAATGAGCAGTTCTTC. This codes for CASSLDPSGVYNEQFF.